What follows are 13 T cell receptor beta chains derived from one specimen sequenced in a study of blood T cell repertoires in COVID-19. Profiling relied on immunoSEQ multiplex PCR, and the TCRdb table lists in-frame clones only, not all of them. Here the sample spans hundreds of thousands of clones, 87% being singletons. Material: peripheral blood. These receptors all come from a woman between 18 and 30 years old who had recovered from COVID-19.

The chain carries TRBV4-2 and TRBJ1-2, with 8 positions matching TRBD1. V dropped 3 bases and J dropped 2; count of bases not matched to a gene: 11. The CDR3 spans 17 residues. The V gene's germline CDR1 is LGHNA and CDR2 YNFKEQ. CDR3 nucleotide sequence: TGTGCCAGCAGCCACCTCCCGGACAGGGCGCTCAACTATGGCTACACCTTC. Encoded protein: CASSHLPDRALNYGYTF.

The chain uses TRBV30 and TRBJ2-7, with 10 bases matching TRBD1. The length of the CDR3 is 13 residues. Germline lookup yields CDR1 GTSNPN and CDR2 SVGIG (reference sequence). V gave up 4 bases and J gave up 3 bases; unmatched junction bases: 3. CDR3 amino acids: CAWTGTGVYEQYF. In DNA, the CDR3 is TGTGCCTGGACCGGGACAGGGGTCTACGAGCAGTACTTC.

The chain links TRBV25-1 to TRBJ2-7; 9 nucleotides agree with TRBD1. The CDR3 is made up of 17 amino acids. With V trimmed by 1 base and J by 9 bases, 16 bases remained unmatched. CDR1 and CDR2 (germline): MGHDK, SYGVNS. CDR3 in amino acids: CASSELGLGQGLDGQYF. CDR3 nucleotides: TGTGCCAGCAGTGAATTAGGTCTGGGACAGGGATTAGACGGGCAGTACTTC.

This clone was counted once. V gene TRBV9 combines with J gene TRBJ1-5; a possible D gene is TRBD1 (6 bases). V gave up 0 bases and J gave up 9 bases, with 10 bases separating them. The CDR3 is 13 amino acids. The V gene's germline CDR1 is SGDLS and CDR2 YYNGEE. The CDR3 bases are TGTGCCAGCAGCGTAGAGGGGGTTCGGCCCCAGCATTTT. Translated: CASSVEGVRPQHF.

This chain connects TRBV25-1 to TRBJ1-6; a weak D match, TRBD1 (5 bases). This CDR3 is built from 14 residues. Germline V gene data show CDR1 as MGHDK and CDR2 as SYGVNS. The V gene lost 3 bases and the J gene lost 9 bases, with 12 bases spanning the gap. The CDR3 nucleotides read TGTGCCAGCAGTGATAGGGGAAGAGGTTCACCCCTCCACTTT. Protein product: CASSDRGRGSPLHF.

V gene TRBV3-1 (or the pseudogene TRBV3-2) combines with J gene TRBJ1-1; 9 nucleotides align to TRBD1. The germline V gene has CDR1 LGHDT and CDR2 YNNKEL (reference sequence). The CDR3 sequence is 16 residues long. J was trimmed by 1 base and V by 4 bases; bases with no gene match: 7. The CDR3 DNA sequence: TGTGCCAGCAGCCTACGGGACAGGGAAAGGAACACTGAAGCTTTCTTT. Encoded protein: CASSLRDRERNTEAFF.

The chain has TRBV4-3 and TRBJ2-3, with D possibly matching TRBD2 (6 bases). The CDR3 extends over 15 amino acids. The germline V gene encodes CDR1 LGHNA and CDR2 YSLEER. Trimming removed 3 bases at V and 1 base at J, with 11 bases between. In nucleotides, the CDR3 is TGCGCCAGCAGCCAGGCGGGACTTGGCACAGATACGCAGTATTTT. Its translation is CASSQAGLGTDTQYF.

The chain carries TRBV29-1 and TRBJ2-1, with 8 bases matching TRBD1. CDR1 is SQVTM, CDR2 ANQGSEA, per germline. The V gene end was trimmed by 4 bases and the J gene end by 3 bases; junction bases not matched to a gene: 2. The CDR3 loop spans 13 amino acids. CDR3: CSVGGTGYNEQFF. The CDR3, as DNA: TGCAGCGTTGGAGGGACAGGCTACAATGAGCAGTTCTTC.

The V and J genes are TRBV19 and TRBJ2-7; TRBD1 might be the D (7 bases). Germline assignment: CDR1 LNHDA and CDR2 SQIVND (reference sequence). This CDR3 contains 13 residues. V was pared by 9 bases and J by 4 bases, with 16 bases between. DNA for the CDR3: TGTGCCAGCTCCGGACAGGAGGGTTACGAGCAGTACTTC. It is translated as CASSGQEGYEQYF.

This chain uses TRBV7-2 with TRBJ1-2; D perhaps matches TRBD1 (6 bases). This CDR3 is built from 17 residues. Germline V gene lookup returns CDR1 SGHTA and CDR2 FQGNSA. Deletions cut 4 bases from V and 8 bases from J, with 26 bases between. CDR3 loop: CASSYGGGITGWGGYTF. CDR3 DNA: TGTGCCAGCAGCTATGGGGGTGGAATCACAGGGTGGGGCGGCTACACCTTC.

The rearrangement links TRBV6-5 to TRBJ2-1, with TRBD2 matching 9 bases. Germline trimming cut 3 bases from V and 5 bases from J; bases unmatched to any gene: 5. The CDR3 spans 15 residues. CDR1 is MNHEY and CDR2 is SVGAGI in the germline V gene. CDR3 sequence (DNA): TGTGCCAGCAGTTATATAGCGGGAGTACACAATGAGCAGTTCTTC. Translation: CASSYIAGVHNEQFF.

The CDR3 is CASSLGGRAHEQFF. DNA of the CDR3: TGTGCCAGCAGCTTAGGTGGGAGGGCCCATGAGCAGTTCTTC. The chain employs TRBV11-2 and TRBJ2-1; TRBD2 matches 7 bases. V shed 1 base, J shed 8 bases, and the junction held 5 bases outside the gene matches. The CDR3 consists of 14 residues. Germline V gene data show CDR1 as SGHAT and CDR2 as FQNNGV.

The rearrangement links TRBV6-5 to TRBJ1-5; tentatively, D is TRBD1 (5 bases). This CDR3 contains 16 residues. The V gene lost 2 bases and the J gene lost 3 bases, with 14 bases spanning the gap. Germline CDR1 MNHEY, CDR2 SVGAGI. The CDR3 here is CASSYKSGRDNQPQHF. The CDR3 nucleotides read TGTGCCAGCAGTTACAAGTCGGGGCGGGACAATCAGCCCCAGCATTTT.